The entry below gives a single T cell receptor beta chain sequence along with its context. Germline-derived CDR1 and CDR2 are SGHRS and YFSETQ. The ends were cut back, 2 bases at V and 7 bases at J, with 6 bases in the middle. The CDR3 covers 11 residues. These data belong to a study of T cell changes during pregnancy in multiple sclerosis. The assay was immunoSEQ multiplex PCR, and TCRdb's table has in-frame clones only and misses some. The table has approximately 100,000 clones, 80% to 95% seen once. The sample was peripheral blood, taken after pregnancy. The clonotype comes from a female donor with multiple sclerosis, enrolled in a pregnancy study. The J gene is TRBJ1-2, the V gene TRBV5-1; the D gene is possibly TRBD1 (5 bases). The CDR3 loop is CASSLGVGYTF. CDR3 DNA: TGCGCCAGCAGCTTAGGGGTTGGCTACACCTTC.